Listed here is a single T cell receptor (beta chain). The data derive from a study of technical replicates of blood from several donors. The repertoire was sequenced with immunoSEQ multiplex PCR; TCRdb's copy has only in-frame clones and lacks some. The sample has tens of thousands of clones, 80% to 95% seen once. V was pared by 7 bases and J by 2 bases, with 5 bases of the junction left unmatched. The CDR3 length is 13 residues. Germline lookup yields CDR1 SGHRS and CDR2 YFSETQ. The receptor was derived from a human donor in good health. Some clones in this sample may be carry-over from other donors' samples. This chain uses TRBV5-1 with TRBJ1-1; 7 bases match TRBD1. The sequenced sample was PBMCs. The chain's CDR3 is CASGDSINTEAFF. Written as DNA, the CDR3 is TGCGCCAGCGGGGACAGTATTAACACTGAAGCTTTCTTT.